This TCR beta chain was retrieved from a study of cytomegalovirus exposure and HLA in healthy donors. About the study: The roughly 100 million unique TCR beta sequences, from roughly 170 million T cells, were found by an earlier analysis.

The donors (healthy individuals) were bone marrow donors. It was with 60 Vbeta and 13 Jbeta primers that the PCR ran. The data were produced by immunoSEQ multiplex PCR, yet TCRdb's version contains in-frame clones alone and is incomplete. The sample includes some 170,000 clones, nearly 80% of them seen just once. The germline V gene has CDR1 SGHRS and CDR2 YFSETQ. The CDR3 runs to 15 residues. V lost 4 bases to trimming and J lost 6 bases; unmatched junction nucleotides: 9. This rearrangement joins TRBV5-1 to TRBJ2-1; 8 bases align to TRBD2. The sequence was obtained from a man in his forties in good health and CMV-seropositive. Material for sequencing was PBMCs. The CDR3 reads CASSPRSGSANEQFF. DNA of the CDR3: TGCGCCAGCAGCCCAAGAAGCGGGAGTGCCAATGAGCAGTTCTTC.